A single sample is the source of the 14 T cell receptor beta chains below, sequenced in a study of T cell responses to AZD1222 COVID-19 vaccine. Measured with immunoSEQ multiplex PCR; TCRdb has only the in-frame clones, and not every one. The sample records about 200,000 clones, roughly 90% being singletons. Sample: peripheral blood, taken 28 days after the second AZD1222 dose. These receptors came from an adult who received the AZD1222 COVID-19 vaccine.

This clone was detected once. This rearrangement joins TRBV28 to TRBJ1-2, with D uncertain. Germline V lookup: CDR1 MDHEN, CDR2 SYDVKM. The V and J ends lost 1 base and 8 bases respectively, with 11 bases between them. CDR3 length equals 13 residues. The CDR3, as DNA: TGTGCCAGCAGTTTATTCCCGGGAGGGGGCTACACCTTC. Protein product: CASSLFPGGGYTF.

The chain carries TRBV28 and TRBJ1-5; D is possibly TRBD1 (6 bases). Looked up from germline, CDR1 is MDHEN and CDR2 is SYDVKM. Trimming removed 5 bases at V and 4 bases at J, with 9 bases between. This CDR3 is 13 amino acids long. CDR3 loop: CASSTGLNQPQHF. CDR3 DNA sequence: TGTGCCAGCAGTACAGGGTTGAATCAGCCCCAGCATTTT.

The chain links TRBV7-8 to TRBJ1-3; 7 bases align to TRBD1. The CDR3 extends over 16 amino acids. Germline trimming cut 6 bases from V and 9 bases from J; bases unmatched to any gene: 17. Germline V gene lookup returns CDR1 SGHVS and CDR2 FQNEAQ. CDR3 DNA sequence: TGTGCCAGCAGTGACAGACAGGGCTGGGTTTACGGCACCATATATTTT. Its translation: CASSDRQGWVYGTIYF.

The J gene is TRBJ2-1, the V gene TRBV9, with D possibly TRBD1 on 5 matching bases. The V and J ends lost 2 bases and 8 bases respectively, with 11 bases between them. The V gene's germline CDR1 is SGDLS and CDR2 YYNGEE. This CDR3 is 13 amino acids long. CDR3 DNA sequence: TGTGCCAGCAGCGTCGGAGTCAGGGATGAGCAGTTCTTC. This sequence encodes CASSVGVRDEQFF.

The genes are TRBV5-6 and TRBJ2-7; 14 bases are a match to TRBD2. The CDR3 loop spans 17 amino acids. In germline, CDR1 is SGHDT, CDR2 YYEEEE. The V and J ends lost 4 bases and 7 bases, in that order; junction bases with no gene match: 13. The CDR3 loop reads CASSLLGTSGSAREQYF. For the CDR3, the DNA is TGTGCCAGCAGCCTACTAGGGACTAGCGGGAGCGCACGGGAGCAGTACTTC.

This clone was recorded only once. The chain has TRBV5-1 and TRBJ2-1, with 11 positions matching TRBD2. Germline V gene sequence: CDR1 SGHRS, CDR2 YFSETQ. Germline trimming cut 3 bases from V and 7 bases from J; bases unmatched to any gene: 12. This CDR3 has 17 residues. Here the CDR3 DNA reads TGCGCCAGCAGCTGGACTCTGACTAGCGGGATAAAGAATGAGCAGTTCTTC. This gives the protein CASSWTLTSGIKNEQFF.

This chain links TRBV15 with TRBJ1-5, with 7 bases matching TRBD1. CDR1 is LNHNV, CDR2 YYDKDF, per germline (reference sequence). The V gene end was trimmed by 0 bases and the J gene end by 4 bases; junction bases not matched to a gene: 9. The CDR3 has 17 residues. The CDR3 is CATSRELMTGPNQPQHF. The CDR3 coding sequence is TGTGCCACCAGCAGAGAATTGATGACAGGGCCAAATCAGCCCCAGCATTTT. The full variable domain, with the rest looked up from reference TRBV15 and TRBJ1-5, is DAMVIQNPRYQVTQFGKPVTLSCSQTLNHNVMYWYQQKSSQAPKLLFHYYDKDFNNEADTPDNFQSRRPNTSFCFLDIRSPGLGDTAMYLCATSRELMTGPNQPQHFGDGTRLSIL.

The chain couples TRBV28 to TRBJ1-5; D gene uncertain. Germline V gene lookup returns CDR1 MDHEN and CDR2 SYDVKM. The length of the CDR3 is 15 residues. Trimming removed 7 bases at V and 0 bases at J, with 13 bases between. The CDR3 here is CASTYVRNSNQPQHF. The CDR3 nucleotides are TGTGCCAGCACCTACGTCAGAAATAGCAATCAGCCCCAGCATTTT. Full variable domain (rest looked up from reference TRBV28 and TRBJ1-5): DVKVTQSSRYLVKRTGEKVFLECVQDMDHENMFWYRQDPGLGLRLIYFSYDVKMKEKGDIPEGYSVSREKKERFSLILESASTNQTSMYLCASTYVRNSNQPQHFGDGTRLSIL.

The chain combines TRBV5-1 with TRBJ2-3; D gene ambiguous. CDR1 is SGHRS and CDR2 is YFSETQ in the germline V gene. CDR3 length: 13 amino acids. Deletions cut 0 bases from V and 6 bases from J, with 8 bases between. The CDR3 sequence is CASSLAPTDTQYF. CDR3 DNA: TGCGCCAGCAGCTTGGCGCCTACCGATACGCAGTATTTT.

The J gene is TRBJ1-1, the V gene TRBV4-2; TRBD1 is a possible D gene (6 bases). CDR3 length: 15 residues. Germline-derived CDR1 and CDR2 are LGHNA and YNFKEQ. V gave up 1 base and J gave up 4 bases, with 13 bases separating them. DNA of the CDR3: TGTGCCAGCAGCCAAGGCGGCACAGGGAGCACTGAAGCTTTCTTT. Encoded protein: CASSQGGTGSTEAFF.

V gene TRBV19 combines with J gene TRBJ2-2, with D unresolved. Trimming took 5 bases from V and 8 from J, leaving 15 bases between them. The CDR3 has 14 amino acids. Germline loops: CDR1 LNHDA, CDR2 SQIVND (reference sequence). CDR3 sequence reads: CASSSTPQTGELFF. In DNA form, the CDR3 reads TGTGCCAGTAGTTCCACCCCTCAAACTGGGGAGCTGTTTTTT. The full variable domain, with the rest looked up from reference TRBV19 and TRBJ2-2, is DGGITQSPKYLFRKEGQNVTLSCEQNLNHDAMYWYRQDPGQGLRLIYYSQIVNDFQKGDIAEGYSVSREKKESFPLTVTSAQKNPTAFYLCASSSTPQTGELFFGEGSRLTVL.

This rearrangement joins TRBV19 to TRBJ2-5; D call uncertain. This CDR3 spans 15 amino acids. Germline assignment: CDR1 LNHDA and CDR2 SQIVND (reference sequence). Trimming took 10 bases from V and 7 from J, leaving 25 bases between them. Here the CDR3 reads CATSTPRTDVSTQYF. The DNA for the CDR3 is TGTGCCACCTCCACGCCGAGGACCGACGTCTCGACCCAGTACTTC.

This chain joins TRBV30 and TRBJ1-2; D is ambiguous. Between the trimmed V and J ends, which lost 0 bases and 8 bases, there was a span of 7 bases. Germline assignment: CDR1 GTSNPN and CDR2 SVGIG (reference sequence). CDR3 length: 11 residues. The CDR3 protein is CAWSVLRGYTF. DNA of the CDR3: TGTGCCTGGAGTGTACTGAGAGGCTACACCTTC.

The V call is TRBV27, the J call TRBJ1-1; D may be TRBD1 (6 bases). CDR3 length: 12 amino acids. CDR1 and CDR2 from the germline V gene are MNHEY and SMNVEV (reference sequence). Trimming removed 1 base from V and 9 bases from J, with 9 bases in between. The CDR3 region is CASSLWTDQAFF. Written as DNA, the CDR3 is TGTGCCAGCAGTTTATGGACAGATCAAGCTTTCTTT.